These T cell receptor beta chains were read from a single sample in a study of glioma-infiltrating T cells. TCRdb itself ran the multiplex PCR reads through MiXCR, one entry per CDR3 protein. The top ten clones hold under 35% of a sample with around 120,000 distinct CDR3 sequences, 24% of them seen once. Sequenced material: glioma tissue, nonneoplastic brain tissue, or PBMCs (not recorded which). The receptor source for this set is a human donor with low-grade glioma or glioblastoma, undergoing nonglioma brain surgery, or in good health (not recorded which). CDR3s include the opening cysteine and the closing phenylalanine or tryptophan. D genes are given only for firm matches. A row's size may be missing; if present it is once, few, many or a size class.

d_call j_call v_call clone_size cdr3_nt cdr3_aa
TRBD1 TRBJ1-1 TRBV6-1 many TGTGCCAGCAGTCCTGGACAGGCGACATCCAGGGAAGCTTTCTTT CASSPGQATSREAFF
- TRBJ2-3 TRBV24-1 - TGTGCCACCAGTGGTCCTCAAGACTACACAGATACGCAGTATTTT CATSGPQDYTDTQYF
TRBD1 TRBJ1-2 TRBV12-3/TRBV12-4 - TGTGCCAGCAGGGACAGGGGGCGCCCTTTGGGTGCCTACACCTTC CASRDRGRPLGAYTF
- TRBJ1-6 TRBV18 few TGTGCCAGCTCACCTCGGGACGTCAATTCACCCCTCCACTTT CASSPRDVNSPLHF
- TRBJ1-1 TRBV7-3 - TGTGCCAGCAGCTTACTGGGGCCCGGGGACACTGAAGCTTTCTTT CASSLLGPGDTEAFF
- TRBJ1-1 TRBV5-1 - TGCGCCAGCTCCCCACAGGGCCTCAACACTGAAGCTTTCTTT CASSPQGLNTEAFF
TRBD2 TRBJ2-5 TRBV7-2 many TGTGCCAGCAGCTTGACTAGCGGGGGGCAAGAGACCCAGTACTTC CASSLTSGGQETQYF
- TRBJ2-1 TRBV19 - TGTGCCAGTAGTATGACAGATACCTACAATGAGCAGTTCTTC CASSMTDTYNEQFF
- TRBJ2-3 TRBV4-1 few TGCGCCAGCAGCCAAATCCGGGGCCTCGGCACAGATACGCAGTATTTT CASSQIRGLGTDTQYF
- TRBJ1-3 TRBV2 many TGTGCCAGCAGTACCGGGACTCCCGGAAACACCATATATTTT CASSTGTPGNTIYF
- TRBJ2-3 TRBV27 few TGTGCCAGCAGCCCCAACTCTAATTCCCGAGATACGCAGTATTTT CASSPNSNSRDTQYF
- TRBJ1-5 TRBV28 many TGTGCCAGCAGGAGAGGAGGGCAACAGCCCCAGCATTTT CASRRGGQQPQHF
- TRBJ2-1 TRBV6-1 few TGTGCCAGCAGCGAATACAGGGAAGGTGAGCAGTTCTTC CASSEYREGEQFF
- TRBJ2-1 TRBV27 few TGTGCCAGCACTTCGGGGCCGTACAATGAGCAGTTCTTC CASTSGPYNEQFF
TRBD2 TRBJ2-5 TRBV20-1 - TGCAGTGCTAGTGTAGCGGGAAAACAAGAGACCCAGTACTTC CSASVAGKQETQYF
- TRBJ2-2 TRBV6-1 - TGTGCCAGCAGTGTGTTGGGGGTGAACACCGGGGAGCTGTTTTTT CASSVLGVNTGELFF
- TRBJ2-1 TRBV7-2 - TGTGCCAGCAGTCGCCGACAGTTCTCCTACAATGAGCAGTTCTTC CASSRRQFSYNEQFF
- TRBJ1-5 TRBV7-9 - TGTGCCAGCAGCTTACTCCAAGGGGATCAGCCCCAGCATTTT CASSLLQGDQPQHF
- TRBJ2-5 TRBV10-3 - TGTGCCATCAGTGAGCTTTCTGAGACCCAGTACTTC CAISELSETQYF
- TRBJ1-1 TRBV19 - TGTGCCAGTGTCCTTGGGGCCACAGTGAACACTGAAGCTTTCTTT CASVLGATVNTEAFF
- TRBJ1-6 TRBV20-1 many TGCAGTGCTAGAGATCAGAACAGGGCAGCCTATAATTCACCCCTCCACTTT CSARDQNRAAYNSPLHF
TRBD1 TRBJ1-3 TRBV5-1 - TGCGCCAGCAGCATGGGACAGACGACCTCTGGAAACACCATATATTTT CASSMGQTTSGNTIYF
TRBD1 TRBJ2-3 TRBV3-1 few TGTGCCAGCAGCCCGGGGACAGGGGGCGAGGATACGCAGTATTTT CASSPGTGGEDTQYF
TRBD2 TRBJ2-3 TRBV6-1 few TGTGCCAGCAGCCCTCCGGGACTAGCGGGAGATACGCAGTATTTT CASSPPGLAGDTQYF
- TRBJ2-3 TRBV7-2 few TGTGCCAGCAGCTTAGCGGGGGGCCGGGGAGATACGCAGTATTTT CASSLAGGRGDTQYF
- TRBJ2-5 TRBV4-1 many TGCGCCAGCAGCCAAGATTTCGAGACCCAGTACTTC CASSQDFETQYF
- TRBJ1-4 TRBV5-1 - TGCGCCAGCAGCCGAACCCTGGATAATGAAAAACTGTTTTTT CASSRTLDNEKLFF
- TRBJ1-6 TRBV10-3 many TGTGCCATCAGTGAGTTGGACGGACCCCTCCACTTT CAISELDGPLHF
- TRBJ2-3 TRBV3-1 - TGTGCCAGCAGCCTAAGGGACACCCCGAGCACAGATACGCAGTATTTT CASSLRDTPSTDTQYF
TRBD2 TRBJ2-2 TRBV6-1 - TGTGCCAGCAGCGCTACTAGCGGGGGACCGAACACCGGGGAGCTGTTTTTT CASSATSGGPNTGELFF
- TRBJ2-5 TRBV18 - TGTGCCAGCTCACCAGGGGGTCCGTACCAAGAGACCCAGTACTTC CASSPGGPYQETQYF
TRBD2 TRBJ2-3 TRBV6-1 many TGTGCCAGCAGTAAGACTAGCGGTGGCTTTGGCACAGATACGCAGTATTTT CASSKTSGGFGTDTQYF
TRBD2 TRBJ2-5 TRBV27 few TGTGCCAGCAGTTCGGGACTAGCGGTTCTAGAGACCCAGTACTTC CASSSGLAVLETQYF
TRBD1 TRBJ2-1 TRBV7-9 many TGTGCCAGCAGCATCGCGGGGACAGGGTCCAATGAGCAGTTCTTC CASSIAGTGSNEQFF
- TRBJ1-2 TRBV19 few TGTGCCAGTACCCCGGGACCTGCCAATTACGGCTACACCTTC CASTPGPANYGYTF
- TRBJ1-2 TRBV3-1 - TGTGCCAGCAGCCAAGATTTCGGCTATGGCTACACCTTC CASSQDFGYGYTF
TRBD2 TRBJ2-5 TRBV20-1 - TGCAGTGCCCCCACGGTGGGGGGGAGGGAGACCCAGTACTTC CSAPTVGGRETQYF
TRBD1 TRBJ1-1 TRBV5-1 - TGCGCCAGCAGCCCCAGGACGACAGGGACGAACACTGAAGCTTTCTTT CASSPRTTGTNTEAFF
- TRBJ2-1 TRBV20-1 - TGCAGTGCGACCTTGAGGGGGGGCATCGGCGAGGAGCAGTTCTTC CSATLRGGIGEEQFF
TRBD1 TRBJ2-2 TRBV6-1 many TGTGCCAGCAAAGACAGGGCTAACACCGGGGAGCTGTTTTTT CASKDRANTGELFF
- TRBJ2-1 TRBV29-1 many TGCAGCGTTGAGACCCCCCGCTCCTACAATGAGCAGTTCTTC CSVETPRSYNEQFF
- TRBJ2-1 TRBV7-3 many TGTGCCAGCAGCTCCTTCGACTCCTACAATGAGCAGTTCTTC CASSSFDSYNEQFF
- TRBJ2-3 TRBV6-1 many TGTGCCAGCAGTTATTTTGGGGGCAGGGATACGCAGTATTTT CASSYFGGRDTQYF
TRBD2 TRBJ2-1 TRBV20-1 - TGCAGTGCTAGCCCTAGCGGTCCTACCTACGAGCAGTTCTTC CSASPSGPTYEQFF
- TRBJ2-1 TRBV7-9 - TGTGCCAGCAGCTTAGCGCTCGACAATGAGCAGTTCTTC CASSLALDNEQFF
TRBD1 TRBJ2-5 TRBV18 few TGTGCCAGCTCACCTCGGACAGGGGGCCTGAAAGAGACCCAGTACTTC CASSPRTGGLKETQYF
TRBD2 TRBJ2-3 TRBV7-8 - TGTGCCAGCAGCTTTGATAGCGGGGGCTACACAGATACGCAGTATTTT CASSFDSGGYTDTQYF
- TRBJ1-5 TRBV29-1 - TGCAGCGTCCTATGGGGCAATCAGCCCCAGCATTTT CSVLWGNQPQHF
TRBD1 TRBJ1-2 TRBV7-2 - TGTGCCAGCAGCTTACCCGGGACAGGAGGAGGCTATGGCTACACCTTC CASSLPGTGGGYGYTF
TRBD2 TRBJ2-3 TRBV28 many TGTGCCAGCAGAGCCGCTAGCGGGGGCCGAGATACGCAGTATTTT CASRAASGGRDTQYF
- TRBJ2-2 TRBV20-1 - TGCAGTGCTAGACCAAATGGACGGAACACCGGGGAGCTGTTTTTT CSARPNGRNTGELFF
- TRBJ1-2 TRBV3-1 - TGTGCCAGCAGATCCCTTGGAACCTATGGCTACACCTTC CASRSLGTYGYTF
- TRBJ2-1 TRBV6-6 many TGTGCCAGCAGTTACTGGGGGGTCAATGAGCAGTTCTTC CASSYWGVNEQFF